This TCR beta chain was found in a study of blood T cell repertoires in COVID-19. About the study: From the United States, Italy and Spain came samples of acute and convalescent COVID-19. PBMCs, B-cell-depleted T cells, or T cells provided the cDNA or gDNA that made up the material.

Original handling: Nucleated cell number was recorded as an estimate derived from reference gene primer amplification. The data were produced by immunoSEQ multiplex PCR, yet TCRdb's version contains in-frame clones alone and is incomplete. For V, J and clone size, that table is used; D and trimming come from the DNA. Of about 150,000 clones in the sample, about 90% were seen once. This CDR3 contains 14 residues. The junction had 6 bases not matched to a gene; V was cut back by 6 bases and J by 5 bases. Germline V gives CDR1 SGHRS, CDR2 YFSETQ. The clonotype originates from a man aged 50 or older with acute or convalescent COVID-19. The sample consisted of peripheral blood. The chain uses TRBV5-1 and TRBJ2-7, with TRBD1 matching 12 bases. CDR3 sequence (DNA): TGCGCCAGCACCCCGGGACAGGGGGCCCACGAGCAGTACTTC. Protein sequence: CASTPGQGAHEQYF.